The sequence of this TCR beta chain was determined in a study of regulatory T cells in long-lasting Graves disease. This clonotype was counted many times. Time point given: newly diagnosed GD, antithyroid drugs for less than 3 months. PBMC-extracted RNA yielded the TCR library. Construction of TCR beta libraries relied on iRepertoire HTBI primers and on Arm-PCR targeting CDR3 regions. MiXCR, applied by TCRdb to the multiplex PCR reads, yields one record per CDR3 protein. The sample consists of about 520,000 distinct CDR3 sequences, more than 10% of them appearing once. J was trimmed by 2 bases and V by 5 bases; bases with no gene match: 7. The germline V gene encodes CDR1 DFQATT and CDR2 SNEGSKA (reference sequence). The CDR3 has 15 amino acids. Another study also made use of these data, one on T cells in Graves' hyperthyroidism and ophthalmopathy.

The source material was peripheral blood mononuclear cells (PBMCs), sampled at new diagnosis, from a patient treated with antithyroid drugs. The TCR was taken from a woman in her 30s with Graves disease. The chain recombines TRBV20-1 with TRBJ2-7; TRBD2 matches 12 bases. In DNA, the CDR3 is TGCAGTGCTTTCTCCAGGACTAGCGGGGCCTACGAGCAGTACTTC. Its protein product is CSAFSRTSGAYEQYF.